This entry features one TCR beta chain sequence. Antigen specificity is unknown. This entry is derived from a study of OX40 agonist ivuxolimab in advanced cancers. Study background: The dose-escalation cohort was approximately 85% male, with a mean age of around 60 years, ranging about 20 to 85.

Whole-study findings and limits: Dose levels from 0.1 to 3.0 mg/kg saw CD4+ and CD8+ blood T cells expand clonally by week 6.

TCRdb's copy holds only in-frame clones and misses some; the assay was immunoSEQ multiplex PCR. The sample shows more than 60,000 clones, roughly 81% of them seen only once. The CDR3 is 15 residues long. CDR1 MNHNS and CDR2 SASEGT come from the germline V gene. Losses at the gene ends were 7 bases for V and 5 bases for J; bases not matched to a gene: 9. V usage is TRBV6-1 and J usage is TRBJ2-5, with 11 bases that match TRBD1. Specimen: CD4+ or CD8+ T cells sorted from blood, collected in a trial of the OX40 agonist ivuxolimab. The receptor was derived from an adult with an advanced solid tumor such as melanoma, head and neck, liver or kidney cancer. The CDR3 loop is CASTQGQGGRETQYF. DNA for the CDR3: TGTGCCAGCACCCAGGGACAGGGGGGACGGGAGACCCAGTACTTC.